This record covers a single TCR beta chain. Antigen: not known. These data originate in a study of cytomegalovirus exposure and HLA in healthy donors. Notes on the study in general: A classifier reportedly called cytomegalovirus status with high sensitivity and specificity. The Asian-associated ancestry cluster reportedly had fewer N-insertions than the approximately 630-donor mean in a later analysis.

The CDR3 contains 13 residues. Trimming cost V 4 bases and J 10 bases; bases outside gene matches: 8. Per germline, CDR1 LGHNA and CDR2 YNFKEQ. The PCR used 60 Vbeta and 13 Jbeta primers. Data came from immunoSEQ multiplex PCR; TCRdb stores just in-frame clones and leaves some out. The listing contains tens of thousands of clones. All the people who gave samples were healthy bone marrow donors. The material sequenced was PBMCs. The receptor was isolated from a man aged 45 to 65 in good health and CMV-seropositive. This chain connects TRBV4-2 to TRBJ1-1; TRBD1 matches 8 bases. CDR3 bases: TGTGCCAGCAGCCCTCTGACAGGGGTAGGAGCTTTCTTT. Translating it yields CASSPLTGVGAFF.